This T cell receptor beta chain was captured by sequencing in a study of blood T cell repertoires in COVID-19. About the study: The origin of the acute and convalescent COVID-19 samples was the United States, Italy and Spain.

Allocation to cohorts depended on clinical history reported by the participants. Produced via immunoSEQ multiplex PCR; TCRdb's table is partial and in-frame only. The sample includes fewer than 350,000 clones, 65% to 90% of them seen just once. Trimming removed 1 base at V and 5 bases at J, with 8 bases between. This CDR3 has 14 residues. Germline CDR1 SGHAT, CDR2 FQNNGV. Sequenced sample: PBMCs or T cells enriched from blood (not recorded which). This TCR came from a woman in her thirties or forties with acute COVID-19. The V and J genes are TRBV11-2 and TRBJ2-2; no definite D call. The CDR3 here is CASSLGVRTGELFF. As DNA, the CDR3 is TGTGCCAGCAGCTTAGGGGTGCGGACCGGGGAGCTGTTTTTT.